This T cell receptor beta chain was observed in a study of CD8 T cells in Susac syndrome. Study-wide context: Within the group of sequenced Susac syndrome patients, roughly 6 had active disease and 8 or 9 were in remission. When their blood was taken, the Susac syndrome patients had either not yet had any therapy, were taking corticosteroids, or were taking intravenous immunoglobulin alone. Whole-study findings and limits: CD4+ T cell repertoires in Susac syndrome exhibited no evidence of clonal expansion.

This CDR3 is built from 12 residues. From germline, CDR1 is MNHEY and CDR2 SMNVEV (reference sequence). With random hexamers, about 0.5 to 1 ug RNA was reverse transcribed. The authors amplified TCR beta CDR3 across 54 Vbeta and 13 Jbeta using immunoSEQ multiplex PCR. TCRdb reprocessed the immunoSEQ multiplex PCR reads with MiXCR, giving one entry per CDR3 protein. The table has about 140,000 distinct CDR3 sequences, about 95% seen once; the top ten hold around 0.15%. Note on this clonotype: Its antigen is undetermined. A read error may account for a junction end that differs from germline.

The sample taken for sequencing was CD4+ T cells from PBMCs. The rearrangement links TRBV27 to TRBJ2-7; D might be TRBD2 (6 bases). The source of this sequence is a human donor with Susac syndrome. The CDR3 sequence: CASSLAGSGLHF. The CDR3 region has the DNA TGTGCCAGCAGTTTGGCGGGTAGCGGCTTGCACTTC.